This entry describes one T cell receptor (beta chain). Other DNA sequences of this sample code for an identical CDR3. The data belong to a study of shared clonotypes between healthy human individuals. The CDR3 runs 15 residues. Trimming removed 6 bases at V and 0 bases at J, with 12 bases between. The germline CDR1 and CDR2 sequences are MNHEY and SVGAGI. The repertoire was sequenced with immunoSEQ multiplex PCR; TCRdb's copy has only in-frame clones and lacks some. The table has a few million clones, about 92% seen once; the top ten hold over 0.12%. The chain has TRBV6-5 and TRBJ1-3; perhaps TRBD1 as D (6 bases). This clonotype was obtained from a man younger than 30 in good health. The specimen was naive CD4+ T cells sorted from blood. The subset is: CD45RA+ positively selected. The CDR3 DNA reads as TGTGCCAGCAGCCGAACAGGGACCTCTGGAAACACCATATATTTT. Protein: CASSRTGTSGNTIYF.